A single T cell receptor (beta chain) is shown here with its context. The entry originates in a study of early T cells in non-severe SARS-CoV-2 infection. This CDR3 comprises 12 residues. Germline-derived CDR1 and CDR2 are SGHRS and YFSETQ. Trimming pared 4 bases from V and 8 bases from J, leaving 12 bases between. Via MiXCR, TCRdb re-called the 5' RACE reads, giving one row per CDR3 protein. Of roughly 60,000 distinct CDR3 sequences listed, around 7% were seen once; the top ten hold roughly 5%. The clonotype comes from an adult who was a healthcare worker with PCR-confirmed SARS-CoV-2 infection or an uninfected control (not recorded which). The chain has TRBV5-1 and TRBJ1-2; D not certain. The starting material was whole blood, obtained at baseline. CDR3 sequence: CASSLPGGGYTF. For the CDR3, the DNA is TGCGCCAGCAGCCTCCCTGGCGGGGGCTACACCTTC. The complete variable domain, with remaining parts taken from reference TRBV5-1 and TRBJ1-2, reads KAGVTQTPRYLIKTRGQQVTLSCSPISGHRSVSWYQQTPGQGLQFLFEYFSETQRNKGNFPGRFSGRQFSNSRSEMNVSTLELGDSALYLCASSLPGGGYTFGSGTRLTVV.